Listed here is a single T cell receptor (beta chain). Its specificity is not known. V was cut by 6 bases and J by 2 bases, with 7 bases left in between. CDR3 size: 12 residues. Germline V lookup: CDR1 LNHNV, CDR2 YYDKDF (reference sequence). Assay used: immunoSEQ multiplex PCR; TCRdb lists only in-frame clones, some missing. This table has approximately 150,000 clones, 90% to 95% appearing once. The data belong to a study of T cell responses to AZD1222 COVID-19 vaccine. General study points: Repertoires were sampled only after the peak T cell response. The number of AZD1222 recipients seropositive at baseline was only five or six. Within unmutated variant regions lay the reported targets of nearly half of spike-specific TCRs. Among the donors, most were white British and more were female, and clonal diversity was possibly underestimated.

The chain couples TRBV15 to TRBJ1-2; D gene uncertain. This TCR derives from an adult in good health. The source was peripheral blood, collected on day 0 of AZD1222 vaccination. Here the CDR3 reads CATSERNYGYTF. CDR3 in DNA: TGTGCCACCAGTGAGAGGAACTATGGCTACACCTTC. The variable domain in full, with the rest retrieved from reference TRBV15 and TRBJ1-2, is DAMVIQNPRYQVTQFGKPVTLSCSQTLNHNVMYWYQQKSSQAPKLLFHYYDKDFNNEADTPDNFQSRRPNTSFCFLDIRSPGLGDTAMYLCATSERNYGYTFGSGTRLTVV.